A selection of T cell receptor beta chains follows, all from one sample in a study of sequential checkpoint blockade in melanoma. Measured with immunoSEQ multiplex PCR; TCRdb has only the in-frame clones, and not every one. Of several thousand clones in the sample, under 25% were seen once. The sample consisted of tumor tissue (inferred from file names), taken from a patient given nivolumab and ipilimumab in sequence. These receptors all come from a human patient with melanoma. Some clones in this sample may be carry-over from other donors' samples. Both conserved end residues are part of each CDR3. D genes are given only for firm matches. Not every row has a clone size; where given, it reads once, few, many or a size class.

TRBJ2-7 TRBV7-2 . . TGTGCCAGCAGCTTAGGACGGGGCTACGAGCAGTACTTC CASSLGRGYEQYF
TRBJ1-5 TRBV28 . . TGTGCCAGCAGTTTGGGAGGGGCTAGTAGCAATCAGCCCCAGCATTTT CASSLGGASSNQPQHF
TRBJ2-1 TRBV19 TRBD1 . TGTGCCAGTAGTGCGGGACAGGGGGCCAGGAATGAGCAGTTCTTC CASSAGQGARNEQFF
TRBJ2-1 TRBV19 TRBD2 . TGTGCCAGTAGTATAGGGTCGGGGGGGGCCCGAAATGAGCAGTTCTTC CASSIGSGGARNEQFF
TRBJ2-5 TRBV11-3 TRBD1 many TGTGCCAGCAGCTTGGGACAGGGGAGGGAGACCCAGTACTTC CASSLGQGRETQYF
TRBJ1-1 TRBV9 . medium-sized TGTGCCAGCAGACCGTTGAACACTGAAGCTTTCTTT CASRPLNTEAFF
TRBJ2-3 TRBV5-1 . . TGCGCCAGCAGCTTGAGCGACCGGGCATGGGGGGTCCGCACAGATACGCAGTATTTT CASSLSDRAWGVRTDTQYF
TRBJ2-7 TRBV11-3 TRBD2 many TGTGCCAGCAGCCTAACTAGCGTGAGCTCCTACGAGCAGTACTTC CASSLTSVSSYEQYF
TRBJ1-6 TRBV6-8 . few TGTGCCAGCACCCTACGGGCCTCGAGTTCACCCCTCCACTTT CASTLRASSSPLHF
TRBJ2-2 TRBV9 TRBD2 . TGTGCCAGCAGCGTAGGCGGGGGGTCGAGCACCGGGGAGCTGTTTTTT CASSVGGGSSTGELFF
TRBJ1-6 TRBV6-8 . medium-sized TGTGCCAGCAGTTACTGGACAGCCAATAATTCACCCCTCCACTTT CASSYWTANNSPLHF
TRBJ1-5 TRBV11-3 . many TGTGCCAGCAGCTCGTGGGCCGGCAGCAATCAGCCCCAGCATTTT CASSSWAGSNQPQHF
TRBJ2-5 TRBV6-8 . few TGTGCCAGCAGGGCCCGGACAAACCAAGAGACCCAGTACTTC CASRARTNQETQYF
TRBJ2-7 TRBV11-3 . many TGTGCCAGCAGCTTAGGTGGCGGGGGCCTTTACGAGCAGTACTTC CASSLGGGGLYEQYF
TRBJ2-5 TRBV10-2 . . TGCGCCAGCAGTGAGGGGAGCGCCGTCCAGAACCAAGAGACCCAGTACTTC CASSEGSAVQNQETQYF
TRBJ2-5 TRBV5-1 . . TGCGCCAGCAGCTTGGGGCAGACTCCGTCAGAGACCCAGTACTTC CASSLGQTPSETQYF
TRBJ1-1 TRBV10-2 . . TGCGCCAGCACTTCAGTGTCCACTGAAGCTTTCTTT CASTSVSTEAFF
TRBJ1-1 TRBV6-8 TRBD1 . TGTGCCAGCAGTTACGGGGATCGGGACAGGGTGGCTTTCTTT CASSYGDRDRVAFF
TRBJ2-5 TRBV5-1 TRBD1 few TGCGCCAGCAGCACTGACAGGGTGGGACATGAGACCCAGTACTTC CASSTDRVGHETQYF
TRBJ1-4 TRBV6-8 TRBD1 few TGTGCCAGCAGCCGGGACAGGGATGAAAAACTGTTTTTT CASSRDRDEKLFF
TRBJ2-2 TRBV11-3 . few TGTGCCAGCAGCCCTAGGAGGGGTCAGGGGACTCTCGGGACCGGGGAGCTGTTTTTT CASSPRRGQGTLGTGELFF
TRBJ1-1 TRBV18 . few TGTGCCACCGGAGATAGGGGGACTGAAGCTTTCTTT CATGDRGTEAFF
TRBJ2-5 TRBV11-3 TRBD2 . TGTGCCAGCAGCTTACCGCGGGGGGGTGTCGAGACCCAGTACTTC CASSLPRGGVETQYF
TRBJ2-1 TRBV14 . few TGTGCCAGCAGCCAAGAGCCCCGCAGGGTGGCCTACAATGAGCAGTTCTTC CASSQEPRRVAYNEQFF
TRBJ2-7 TRBV15 TRBD2 few TGTGCCACCAGCAGAGAACGGGGGGGCTACGAGCAGTACTTC CATSRERGGYEQYF
TRBJ2-3 TRBV6-4 TRBD1 . TGTGCCACCACAGGGGCCGATACGCAGTATTTT CATTGADTQYF
TRBJ2-1 TRBV11-3 TRBD2 few TGTGCCAGCAGCCCAGGACTAGCGGGGAACAATGAGCAGTTCTTC CASSPGLAGNNEQFF
TRBJ2-1 TRBV12-2 . few TGTGCCTGTCGAGGAGCGGGGGGCTCCAATGAGCAGTTCTTC CACRGAGGSNEQFF
TRBJ2-1 TRBV29-1 . . TGCAGCGTAGTCCCGACAGAAAACAATGAGCAGTTCTTC CSVVPTENNEQFF
TRBJ1-5 TRBV4-1 . many TGCGCCAGCAGCCAAGTGGAGGGAGAGCAGCCCCAGCATTTT CASSQVEGEQPQHF
TRBJ1-2 TRBV10-2 TRBD1 . TGCGCCAGCAGTGAGGGACAGGGGGGCTACACCTTC CASSEGQGGYTF
TRBJ1-3 TRBV6-8 . few TGTGCCAGCAGTTACTCGCCCAGCTCTGGAAACACCATATATTTT CASSYSPSSGNTIYF
TRBJ2-7 TRBV18 . . TGTGCCAGCTCACCCCCCCCAACAGGGTACTACGAGCAGTACTTC CASSPPPTGYYEQYF
TRBJ2-5 TRBV6-1 . many TGTGCCAGCAGTGAAGTCGGAGCCTGGGAGACCCAGTACTTC CASSEVGAWETQYF
TRBJ2-5 TRBV11-3 TRBD1 many TGTGCCAGCAGCCCAGAGGGACAGGGACAAGAGACCCAGTACTTC CASSPEGQGQETQYF
TRBJ1-2 TRBV11-3 TRBD1 few TGTGCCAGCAGCCGGGGGACAGGGGGGAACTATGGCTACACCTTC CASSRGTGGNYGYTF
TRBJ2-2 TRBV11-3 . many TGTGCCAGCACCCCGTACAGGGCGAACACCGGGGAGCTGTTTTTT CASTPYRANTGELFF
TRBJ1-6 TRBV19 . once TGTGCCAGTAGTCCTACCCATAATTCACCCCTCCACTTT CASSPTHNSPLHF
TRBJ2-5 TRBV23-1 . few TGCGCCAGCAGCTTATGGCATCAAGAGACCCAGTACTTC CASSLWHQETQYF
TRBJ2-5 TRBV6-8 TRBD1 . TGTGCCATCAGTGGTCCGGGACAGGGCCGAGAGACCCAGTACTTC CAISGPGQGRETQYF
TRBJ1-6 TRBV14 . . TGTGCCAGCAATAAGGGGGGGGTTTCACCCCTCCACTTT CASNKGGVSPLHF